Listed below are T cell receptor beta chains from one sample, sequenced in a study of neurological immune-mediated disorders. TCRdb used MiXCR to reprocess the 5' RACE reads, holding one entry per CDR3 protein. The table has 65,000 to 95,000 distinct CDR3 sequences, nearly 6% seen once. Sample: PBMCs. These TCRs come from a woman aged 60-70 years with multiple sclerosis. Both conserved end residues are part of each CDR3. D genes are given only for firm matches. Clone size is not always given. Where it is, it says once, few, many or a class for expanded clones.

J | V | size | D | CDR3 | DNA
TRBJ1-1 | TRBV3-1 | many | NA | CASSQYLSEAFF | TGTGCCAGCAGCCAATATCTCAGTGAAGCTTTCTTT
TRBJ2-2 | TRBV5-1 | many | NA | CASSLDQRSGTGELFF | TGCGCCAGCAGCTTGGACCAGCGTTCGGGCACCGGGGAGCTGTTTTTT
TRBJ1-2 | TRBV3-1 | many | TRBD1 | CASSQVFSGTGGGGYTF | TGTGCCAGCAGCCAAGTCTTTTCCGGGACAGGGGGCGGAGGCTACACCTTC
TRBJ2-3 | TRBV7-9 | many | TRBD2 | CASSEGLVADTQYF | TGTGCCAGCAGCGAGGGACTAGTGGCAGATACGCAGTATTTT
TRBJ1-2 | TRBV3-1 | NA | NA | CASSPTDGLNYGYTF | TGTGCCAGCAGCCCGACGGACGGTCTGAACTATGGCTACACCTTC
TRBJ2-1 | TRBV29-1 | many | TRBD2 | CSARTSIEQFF | TGCAGCGCCCGGACTAGCATTGAGCAGTTCTTC
TRBJ2-1 | TRBV11-2 | many | NA | CASSSQTFNEQFF | TGTGCCAGCAGCTCCCAGACCTTCAATGAGCAGTTCTTC
TRBJ1-2 | TRBV6-5 | many | TRBD1 | CASSFLDRPKSGYTF | TGTGCCAGCAGCTTTCTGGACAGGCCCAAGAGTGGCTACACCTTC
TRBJ2-3 | TRBV20-1 | many | NA | CSASDDSSTDTQYF | TGCAGTGCTAGTGATGACAGTAGCACAGATACGCAGTATTTT
TRBJ2-2 | TRBV3-1 | many | NA | CASRVVGSDGELFF | TGTGCCAGCAGGGTCGTTGGTAGTGACGGGGAGCTGTTTTTT